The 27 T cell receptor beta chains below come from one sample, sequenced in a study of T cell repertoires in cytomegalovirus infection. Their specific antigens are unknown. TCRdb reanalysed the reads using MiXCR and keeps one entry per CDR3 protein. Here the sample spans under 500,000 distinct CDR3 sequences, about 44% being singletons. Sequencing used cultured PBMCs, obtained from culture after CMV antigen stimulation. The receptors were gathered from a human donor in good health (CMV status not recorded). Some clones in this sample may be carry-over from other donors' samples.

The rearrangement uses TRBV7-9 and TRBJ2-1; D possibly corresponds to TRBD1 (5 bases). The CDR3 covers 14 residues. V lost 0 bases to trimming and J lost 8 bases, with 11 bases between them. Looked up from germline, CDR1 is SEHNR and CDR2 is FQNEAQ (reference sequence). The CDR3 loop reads CASSLAAGIDEQFF. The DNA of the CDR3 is TGTGCCAGCAGCTTAGCGGCAGGGATAGATGAGCAGTTCTTC.

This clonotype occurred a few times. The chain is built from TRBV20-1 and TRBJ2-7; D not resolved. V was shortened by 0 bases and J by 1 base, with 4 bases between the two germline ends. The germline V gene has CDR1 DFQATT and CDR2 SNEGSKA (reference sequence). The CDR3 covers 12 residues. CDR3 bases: TGCAGTGCTAGAGATGGGTCCTACGAGCAGTACTTC. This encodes CSARDGSYEQYF.

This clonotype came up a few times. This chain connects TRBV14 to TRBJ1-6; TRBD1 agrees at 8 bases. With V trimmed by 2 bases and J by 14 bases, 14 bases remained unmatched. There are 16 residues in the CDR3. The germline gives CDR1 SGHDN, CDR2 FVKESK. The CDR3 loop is CASSQLGQGALRALHF. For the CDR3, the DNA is TGTGCCAGCAGCCAATTGGGTCAGGGGGCCCTTAGAGCCCTCCACTTT.

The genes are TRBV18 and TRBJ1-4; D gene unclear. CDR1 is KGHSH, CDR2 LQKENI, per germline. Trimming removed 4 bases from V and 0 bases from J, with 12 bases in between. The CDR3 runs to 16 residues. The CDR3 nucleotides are TGTGCCAGCTCACGATGGACCGGCGCAACTAATGAAAAACTGTTTTTT. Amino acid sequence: CASSRWTGATNEKLFF.

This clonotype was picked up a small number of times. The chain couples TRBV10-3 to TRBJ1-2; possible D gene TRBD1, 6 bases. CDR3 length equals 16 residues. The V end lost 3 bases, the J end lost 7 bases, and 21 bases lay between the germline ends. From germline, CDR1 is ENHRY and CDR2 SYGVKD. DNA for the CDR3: TGTGCCATCAGTGAAGCAAGTCAGGGGCCCAGGGGTGGCTACACCTTC. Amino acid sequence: CAISEASQGPRGGYTF.

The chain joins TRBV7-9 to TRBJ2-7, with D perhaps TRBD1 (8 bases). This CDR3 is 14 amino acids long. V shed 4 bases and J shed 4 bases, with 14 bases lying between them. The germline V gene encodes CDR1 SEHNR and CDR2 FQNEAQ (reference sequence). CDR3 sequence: CASSSQGGLYEQYF. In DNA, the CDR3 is TGTGCCAGCAGCTCACAGGGGGGGCTATACGAGCAGTACTTC. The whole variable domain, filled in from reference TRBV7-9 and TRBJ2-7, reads DTGVSQNPRHKITKRGQNVTFRCDPISEHNRLYWYRQTLGQGPEFLTYFQNEAQLEKSRLLSDRFSAERPKGSFSTLEIQRTEQGDSAMYLCASSSQGGLYEQYFGPGTRLTVT.

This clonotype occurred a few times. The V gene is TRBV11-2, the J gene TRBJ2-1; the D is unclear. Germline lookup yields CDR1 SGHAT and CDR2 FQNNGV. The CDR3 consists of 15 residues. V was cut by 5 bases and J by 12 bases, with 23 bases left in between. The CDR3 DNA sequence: TGTGCCAGCAGCCTAGGGCCTAACCCGGCTTTACGGCAGTTCTTC. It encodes CASSLGPNPALRQFF.

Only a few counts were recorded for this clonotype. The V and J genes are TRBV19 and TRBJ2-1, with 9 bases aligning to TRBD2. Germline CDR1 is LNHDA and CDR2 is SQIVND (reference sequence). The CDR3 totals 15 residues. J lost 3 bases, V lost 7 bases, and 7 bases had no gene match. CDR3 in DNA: TGTGCCAGTACGATAACTAGCGGGTTCTACAATGAGCAGTTCTTC. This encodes CASTITSGFYNEQFF.

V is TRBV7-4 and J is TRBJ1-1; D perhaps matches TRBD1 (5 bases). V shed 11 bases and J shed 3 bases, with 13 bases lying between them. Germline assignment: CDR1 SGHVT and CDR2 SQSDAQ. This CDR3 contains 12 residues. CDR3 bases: TGTGCCCGCGGGGGGTCATACACTGAAGCTTTCTTT. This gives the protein CARGGSYTEAFF.

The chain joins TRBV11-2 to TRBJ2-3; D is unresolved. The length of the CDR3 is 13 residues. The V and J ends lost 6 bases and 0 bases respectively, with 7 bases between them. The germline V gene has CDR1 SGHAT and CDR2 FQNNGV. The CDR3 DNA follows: TGTGCCAGCAGTGCTCCGAGCACAGATACGCAGTATTTT. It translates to CASSAPSTDTQYF.

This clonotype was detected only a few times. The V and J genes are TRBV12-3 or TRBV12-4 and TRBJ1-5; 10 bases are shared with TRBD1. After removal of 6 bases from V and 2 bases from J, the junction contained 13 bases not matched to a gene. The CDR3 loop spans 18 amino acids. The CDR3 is CASRTRDRGVLGNQPQHF. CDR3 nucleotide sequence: TGTGCCAGCAGAACCCGGGACAGGGGCGTTTTAGGCAATCAGCCCCAGCATTTT.

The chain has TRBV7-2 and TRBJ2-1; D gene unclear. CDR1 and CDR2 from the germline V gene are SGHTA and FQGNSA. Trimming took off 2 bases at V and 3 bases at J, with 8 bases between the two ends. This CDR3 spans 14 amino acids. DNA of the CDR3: TGTGCCAGCAGCTTATCGACTTTCTACAATGAGCAGTTCTTC. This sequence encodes CASSLSTFYNEQFF.

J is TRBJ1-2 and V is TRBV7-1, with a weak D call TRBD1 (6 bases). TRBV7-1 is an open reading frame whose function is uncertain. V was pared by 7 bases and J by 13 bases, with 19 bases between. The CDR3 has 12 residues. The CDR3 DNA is TGTGCCAGCACCACTGGCGGGGCCAGGGGCACCTTC. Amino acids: CASTTGGARGTF.

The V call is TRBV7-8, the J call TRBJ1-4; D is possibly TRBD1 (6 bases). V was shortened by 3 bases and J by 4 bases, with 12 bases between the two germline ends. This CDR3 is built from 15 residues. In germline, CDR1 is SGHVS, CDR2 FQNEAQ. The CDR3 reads CASSFLRGLNEKLFF. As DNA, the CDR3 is TGTGCCAGCAGCTTTTTGCGGGGGCTTAATGAAAAACTGTTTTTT.

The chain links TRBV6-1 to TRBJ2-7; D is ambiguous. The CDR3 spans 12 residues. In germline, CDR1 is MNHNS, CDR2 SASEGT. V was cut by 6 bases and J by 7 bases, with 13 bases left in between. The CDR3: CASRTPQREQYF. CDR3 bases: TGTGCCAGCAGGACACCCCAGAGGGAGCAGTACTTC.

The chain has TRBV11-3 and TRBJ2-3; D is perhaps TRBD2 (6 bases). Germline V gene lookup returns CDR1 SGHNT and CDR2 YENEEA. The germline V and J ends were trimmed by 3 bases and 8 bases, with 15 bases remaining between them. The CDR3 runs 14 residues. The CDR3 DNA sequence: TGTGCCAGCAGCTTCGGAGGGGTGGTGGGTACGCAGTATTTT. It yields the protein CASSFGGVVGTQYF.

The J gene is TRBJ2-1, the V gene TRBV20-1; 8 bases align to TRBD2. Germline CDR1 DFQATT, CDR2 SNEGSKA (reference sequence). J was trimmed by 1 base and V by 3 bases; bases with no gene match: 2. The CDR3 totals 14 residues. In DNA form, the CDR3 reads TGCAGTGCTAGTCGGGGGGGTTCCTACAATGAGCAGTTCTTC. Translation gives CSASRGGSYNEQFF.

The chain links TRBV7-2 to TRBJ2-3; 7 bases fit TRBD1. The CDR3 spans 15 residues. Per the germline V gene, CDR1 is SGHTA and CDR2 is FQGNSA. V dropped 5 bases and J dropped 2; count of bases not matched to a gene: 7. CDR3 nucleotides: TGTGCCAGCAGCCTAACGGGACAGACCACAGATACGCAGTATTTT. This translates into CASSLTGQTTDTQYF.

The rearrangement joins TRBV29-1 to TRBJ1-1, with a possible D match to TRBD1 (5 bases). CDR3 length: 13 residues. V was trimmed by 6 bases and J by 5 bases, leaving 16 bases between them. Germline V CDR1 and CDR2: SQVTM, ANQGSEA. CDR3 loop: CSVRGELITEAFF. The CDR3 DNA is TGCAGCGTGCGGGGGGAGTTGATAACTGAAGCTTTCTTT.

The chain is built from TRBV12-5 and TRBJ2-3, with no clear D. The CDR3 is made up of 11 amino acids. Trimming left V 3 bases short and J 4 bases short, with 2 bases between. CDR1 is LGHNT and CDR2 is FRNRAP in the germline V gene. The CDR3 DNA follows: TGTGCTAGTGGTTTCTCAGATACGCAGTATTTT. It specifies CASGFSDTQYF.

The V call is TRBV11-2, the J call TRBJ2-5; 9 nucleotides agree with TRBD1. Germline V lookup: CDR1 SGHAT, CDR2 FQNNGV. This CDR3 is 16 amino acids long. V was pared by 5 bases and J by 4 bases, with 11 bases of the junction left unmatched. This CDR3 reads CASSPWTGAPPETQYF. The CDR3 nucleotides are TGTGCCAGCAGCCCATGGACAGGGGCCCCTCCAGAGACCCAGTACTTC.

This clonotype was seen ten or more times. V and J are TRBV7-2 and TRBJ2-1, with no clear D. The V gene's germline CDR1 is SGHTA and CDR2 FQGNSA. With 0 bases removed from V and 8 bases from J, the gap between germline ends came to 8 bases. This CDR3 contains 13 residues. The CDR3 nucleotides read TGTGCCAGCAGCTTAGCCGGGTCGGATGAGCAGTTCTTC. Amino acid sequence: CASSLAGSDEQFF.

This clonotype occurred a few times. CDR3 loop: CASSTAVLRTGELFF. In nucleotides, the CDR3 is TGTGCCAGCTCGACGGCGGTCTTGCGCACCGGGGAGCTGTTTTTT. V gene TRBV27 combines with J gene TRBJ2-2, with D unclear. CDR1 MNHEY and CDR2 SMNVEV come from the germline V gene (reference sequence). Trimming took off 8 bases at V and 4 bases at J, with 17 bases between the two ends. This CDR3 is built from 15 residues.

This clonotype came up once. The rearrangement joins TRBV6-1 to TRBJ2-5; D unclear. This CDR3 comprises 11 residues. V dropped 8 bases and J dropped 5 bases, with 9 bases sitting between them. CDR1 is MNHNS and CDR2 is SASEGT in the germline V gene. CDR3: CASVGRETQYF. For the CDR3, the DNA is TGTGCCAGCGTCGGGCGGGAGACCCAGTACTTC.

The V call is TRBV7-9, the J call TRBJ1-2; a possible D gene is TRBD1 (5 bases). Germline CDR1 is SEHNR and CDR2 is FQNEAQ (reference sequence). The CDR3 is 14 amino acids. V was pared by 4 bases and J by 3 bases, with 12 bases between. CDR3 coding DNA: TGTGCCAGCAGCTCCCCGGGGGTGGACTATGGCTACACCTTC. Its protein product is CASSSPGVDYGYTF.

The CDR3 DNA sequence: TGTGCCAGCAGTTTATCGGGAGGGGTCTACGAGCAGTACTTC. It specifies CASSLSGGVYEQYF. The V and J genes are TRBV27 and TRBJ2-7; TRBD2 agrees at 7 bases. Germline V gene data show CDR1 as MNHEY and CDR2 as SMNVEV (reference sequence). This CDR3 comprises 14 residues. Trimming removed 0 bases from V and 3 bases from J; junction bases left unmatched: 2.

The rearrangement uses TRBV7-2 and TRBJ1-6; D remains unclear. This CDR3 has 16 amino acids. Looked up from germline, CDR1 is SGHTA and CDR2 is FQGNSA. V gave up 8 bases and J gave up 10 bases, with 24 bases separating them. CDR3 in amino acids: CASSRQSGPSMSPLHF. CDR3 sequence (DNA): TGTGCCAGCTCTAGGCAGTCCGGGCCGTCGATGTCACCCCTCCACTTT.